The rows below give T cell receptor beta chains drawn from one sample of a study of shared clonotypes between healthy human individuals. Measured with immunoSEQ multiplex PCR; TCRdb has only the in-frame clones, and not every one. Here the sample spans millions of clones, approximately 92% being singletons. Material: naive CD4+ T cells sorted from blood. The receptors were gathered from a man in his late teens or twenties in good health. Each CDR3 is given with its conserved first and last residue. D genes are given only for firm matches. Size values are once, few and many counts, or a class for expanded clones, and some rows have none.

v_gene: TRBV5-1; j_gene: TRBJ2-5; abundance: NA; d_gene: TRBD2; CDR3aa: CASSFSGGARETQYF; CDR3nt: TGCGCCAGCAGTTTTAGCGGGGGGGCCCGGGAGACCCAGTACTTC
v_gene: TRBV6-1; j_gene: TRBJ1-5; abundance: once; d_gene: NA; CDR3aa: CASSDYNQPQHF; CDR3nt: TGTGCCAGCAGTGACTACAATCAGCCCCAGCATTTT
v_gene: TRBV7-7; j_gene: TRBJ2-5; abundance: NA; d_gene: TRBD1; CDR3aa: CASSSGTGTETQYF; CDR3nt: TGTGCTAGCAGCTCCGGGACAGGGACTGAGACCCAGTACTTC
v_gene: TRBV5-6; j_gene: TRBJ1-5; abundance: few; d_gene: TRBD1; CDR3aa: CASSSTGQGYQPQHF; CDR3nt: TGTGCCAGCAGCAGCACGGGACAGGGCTATCAGCCCCAGCATTTT
v_gene: TRBV7-9; j_gene: TRBJ2-5; abundance: NA; d_gene: NA; CDR3aa: CASSLGDPGGETQYF; CDR3nt: TGTGCCAGCAGCTTAGGGGACCCAGGAGGGGAGACCCAGTACTTC
v_gene: TRBV4-1; j_gene: TRBJ1-3; abundance: NA; d_gene: NA; CDR3aa: CASSQAPGRGGGNTIYF; CDR3nt: TGCGCCAGCAGCCAAGCCCCCGGCAGGGGTGGCGGAAACACCATATATTTT
v_gene: TRBV2; j_gene: TRBJ2-2; abundance: NA; d_gene: NA; CDR3aa: CASTQSLAGELFF; CDR3nt: TGTGCCAGCACTCAAAGTCTAGCCGGGGAGCTGTTTTTT
v_gene: TRBV5-1; j_gene: TRBJ2-7; abundance: NA; d_gene: TRBD2; CDR3aa: CASSFSAGGSYEQYF; CDR3nt: TGCGCCAGCAGCTTTTCTGCGGGGGGGTCCTACGAGCAGTACTTC
v_gene: TRBV7-9; j_gene: TRBJ1-5; abundance: once; d_gene: NA; CDR3aa: CASSADSNQPQHF; CDR3nt: TGTGCCAGCAGCGCAGATAGCAATCAGCCCCAGCATTTT
v_gene: TRBV9; j_gene: TRBJ1-1; abundance: few; d_gene: TRBD1; CDR3aa: CASSVAPGGTEAFF; CDR3nt: TGTGCCAGCAGCGTAGCCCCAGGGGGCACTGAAGCTTTCTTT
v_gene: TRBV18; j_gene: TRBJ2-5; abundance: NA; d_gene: TRBD2; CDR3aa: CASSPVLAGTETQYF; CDR3nt: TGTGCCAGCTCACCAGTCCTAGCGGGAACGGAGACCCAGTACTTC
v_gene: TRBV30; j_gene: TRBJ1-6; abundance: NA; d_gene: NA; CDR3aa: CAWSAGGSYNSPLHF; CDR3nt: TGTGCCTGGAGTGCGGGGGGCTCCTATAATTCACCCCTCCACTTT
v_gene: TRBV7-9; j_gene: TRBJ1-2; abundance: NA; d_gene: NA; CDR3aa: CASSIQTWGGGANGYTF; CDR3nt: TGTGCCAGCAGCATCCAAACCTGGGGCGGAGGGGCGAATGGCTACACCTTC
v_gene: TRBV4-3; j_gene: TRBJ2-7; abundance: NA; d_gene: NA; CDR3aa: CASSQDHSASYEQYF; CDR3nt: TGCGCCAGCAGCCAAGATCATAGCGCCTCCTACGAGCAGTACTTC
v_gene: TRBV5-4; j_gene: TRBJ2-2; abundance: NA; d_gene: NA; CDR3aa: CASSPGHSGELFF; CDR3nt: TGTGCCAGCAGCCCCGGACATTCCGGGGAGCTGTTTTTT
v_gene: TRBV7-2; j_gene: TRBJ2-3; abundance: NA; d_gene: NA; CDR3aa: CASSPKILAATSTDTQYF; CDR3nt: TGTGCCAGCAGCCCGAAGATTCTGGCGGCTACTAGCACAGATACGCAGTATTTT
v_gene: TRBV19; j_gene: TRBJ2-7; abundance: NA; d_gene: NA; CDR3aa: CASSIALREEQYF; CDR3nt: TGTGCCAGTAGTATAGCGCTCAGAGAGGAGCAGTACTTC
v_gene: TRBV7-2; j_gene: TRBJ2-5; abundance: NA; d_gene: TRBD1; CDR3aa: CASSLEGTGGRETQYF; CDR3nt: TGTGCCAGCAGCTTAGAAGGGACAGGGGGCAGAGAGACCCAGTACTTC
v_gene: TRBV6-5; j_gene: TRBJ2-2; abundance: NA; d_gene: NA; CDR3aa: CASSYSGNTGELFF; CDR3nt: TGTGCCAGCAGTTACTCCGGGAACACCGGGGAGCTGTTTTTT
v_gene: TRBV10-1; j_gene: TRBJ2-1; abundance: NA; d_gene: NA; CDR3aa: CASSGVTSSGNEQFF; CDR3nt: TGCGCCAGCAGTGGGGTAACTAGCTCGGGCAATGAGCAGTTCTTC
v_gene: TRBV10-3; j_gene: TRBJ1-2; abundance: NA; d_gene: NA; CDR3aa: CAIREATNYGYTF; CDR3nt: TGTGCCATCAGGGAAGCTACTAACTATGGCTACACCTTC
v_gene: TRBV6-5; j_gene: TRBJ2-5; abundance: NA; d_gene: NA; CDR3aa: CASSRGIQETQYF; CDR3nt: TGTGCCAGCAGCCGGGGGATCCAAGAGACCCAGTACTTC
v_gene: TRBV6-5; j_gene: TRBJ2-2; abundance: NA; d_gene: NA; CDR3aa: CAAHPGPGTGELFF; CDR3nt: TGTGCCGCCCACCCAGGGCCGGGCACCGGGGAGCTGTTTTTT
v_gene: TRBV5-1; j_gene: TRBJ2-1; abundance: once; d_gene: NA; CDR3aa: CASSLGSSEAYNEQFF; CDR3nt: TGCGCCAGCAGCTTGGGTTCTAGCGAGGCCTACAATGAGCAGTTCTTC
v_gene: TRBV13; j_gene: TRBJ2-1; abundance: NA; d_gene: NA; CDR3aa: CASSQRDTQKVFF; CDR3nt: TGTGCCAGCAGCCAGCGGGACACCCAGAAAGTGTTCTTC
v_gene: TRBV18; j_gene: TRBJ1-2; abundance: NA; d_gene: NA; CDR3aa: CASSPVPVRVDGYTF; CDR3nt: TGTGCCAGCTCACCGGTCCCAGTGAGGGTAGATGGCTACACCTTC
v_gene: TRBV5-1; j_gene: TRBJ2-7; abundance: NA; d_gene: TRBD1; CDR3aa: CASSRTGTGPPDEQYF; CDR3nt: TGCGCCAGCAGCAGGACCGGGACAGGACCCCCTGACGAGCAGTACTTC
v_gene: TRBV28; j_gene: TRBJ2-3; abundance: NA; d_gene: NA; CDR3aa: CASTRGDNTDTQYF; CDR3nt: TGTGCCAGCACCCGCGGGGACAACACAGATACGCAGTATTTT
v_gene: TRBV6-1; j_gene: TRBJ1-6; abundance: NA; d_gene: NA; CDR3aa: CASSEGPRSPLHF; CDR3nt: TGTGCCAGCAGTGAAGGTCCGAGGTCACCCCTCCACTTT
v_gene: TRBV12-5; j_gene: TRBJ2-3; abundance: once; d_gene: NA; CDR3aa: CASGLLRGEGGTQYF; CDR3nt: TGTGCTAGTGGTTTACTCAGGGGTGAGGGTGGTACGCAGTATTTT
v_gene: TRBV19; j_gene: TRBJ2-4; abundance: NA; d_gene: TRBD1; CDR3aa: CASSFQDRGAKNIQYF; CDR3nt: TGTGCCAGTAGTTTCCAGGACAGGGGTGCCAAAAACATTCAGTACTTC
v_gene: TRBV10-1; j_gene: TRBJ2-3; abundance: once; d_gene: NA; CDR3aa: CASSEYHGFSSSPDTQYF; CDR3nt: TGCGCCAGCAGTGAGTACCACGGATTCTCGTCTTCTCCAGATACGCAGTATTTT
v_gene: TRBV9; j_gene: TRBJ2-2; abundance: NA; d_gene: NA; CDR3aa: CASSARVIGELFF; CDR3nt: TGTGCCAGCAGCGCGAGGGTAATCGGGGAGCTGTTTTTT
v_gene: TRBV19; j_gene: TRBJ1-4; abundance: NA; d_gene: NA; CDR3aa: CASSNGTPNEKLFF; CDR3nt: TGTGCCAGTAGCAACGGGACCCCTAATGAAAAACTGTTTTTT
v_gene: TRBV4-1; j_gene: TRBJ1-3; abundance: NA; d_gene: TRBD1; CDR3aa: CASSQDRGTASRKGGNTIYF; CDR3nt: TGCGCCAGCAGCCAAGATCGCGGGACAGCCTCTCGGAAGGGAGGAAACACCATATATTTT
v_gene: TRBV5-5; j_gene: TRBJ1-2; abundance: NA; d_gene: NA; CDR3aa: CASSLGRADGYTF; CDR3nt: TGTGCCAGCAGCTTGGGACGGGCGGATGGCTACACCTTC
v_gene: TRBV6-6; j_gene: TRBJ2-7; abundance: NA; d_gene: TRBD2; CDR3aa: CASSARTSGSYREQYF; CDR3nt: TGTGCCAGCAGTGCACGGACTAGCGGGAGCTATCGCGAGCAGTACTTC
v_gene: TRBV10-3; j_gene: TRBJ2-3; abundance: NA; d_gene: NA; CDR3aa: CAIRAGDRADTQYF; CDR3nt: TGTGCCATCAGAGCAGGGGATAGGGCAGATACGCAGTATTTT
v_gene: TRBV7-2; j_gene: TRBJ1-2; abundance: NA; d_gene: TRBD1; CDR3aa: CASSLGQGATYGYTF; CDR3nt: TGTGCCAGCAGCTTAGGGCAGGGGGCGACCTATGGCTACACCTTC
v_gene: TRBV10-1; j_gene: TRBJ2-7; abundance: few; d_gene: NA; CDR3aa: CASSESAAYEQYF; CDR3nt: TGCGCCAGCAGTGAGTCAGCGGCCTACGAGCAGTACTTC
v_gene: TRBV2; j_gene: TRBJ2-7; abundance: once; d_gene: TRBD1; CDR3aa: CASKQGFSEQYF; CDR3nt: TGTGCCAGCAAACAGGGGTTCTCCGAGCAGTACTTC
v_gene: TRBV6-5; j_gene: TRBJ1-1; abundance: NA; d_gene: NA; CDR3aa: CASSSHPGTITEAFF; CDR3nt: TGTGCCAGCAGTTCTCACCCCGGGACAATCACTGAAGCTTTCTTT